This TCR beta chain was profiled in a study of blood T cells in healthy people across ages. Study at large: Per every two T cells, about one barcoded beta molecule was captured by template switching.

A few counts support this clonotype. Together with a sample-barcoded 5' primer, a J-beta primer mix was included in a second PCR lasting about 7 to 11 cycles. TCRdb reprocessed the 5' RACE reads via MiXCR and lists one record per CDR3 protein. The repertoire holds about 670,000 distinct CDR3 sequences, roughly two fifths seen once, with around 30% in the top ten. Isolation of PBMCs gave at least 7 million cells per sample. The CDR3 extends over 12 amino acids. CDR1 SEHNR and CDR2 FQNEAQ come from the germline V gene (reference sequence). Trimming pared 5 bases from V and 5 bases from J, leaving 8 bases between.

The chain couples TRBV7-9 to TRBJ2-3, with D uncertain. The TCR was taken from a man older than 75 in good health. Sequencing was carried out using blood. The CDR3 sequence is CASSRQVDTQYF. In DNA, the CDR3 is TGTGCCAGCAGCCGCCAGGTAGATACGCAGTATTTT.